The rows below give T cell receptor beta chains drawn from one sample of a study of blood T cell repertoires in COVID-19. TCRdb keeps only in-frame clones here, not all; method: immunoSEQ multiplex PCR. The sample shows 200,000 to 250,000 clones, around 85% of them seen only once. Specimen: PBMCs or T cells enriched from blood (not recorded which). These receptors were obtained from a woman in her forties with acute COVID-19. Each CDR3 is given with its conserved first and last residue. D genes are given only for firm matches. Clone size, where shown, is once, few, many, or a class for clones that have expanded.

abundance,j_gene,d_gene,v_gene,CDR3aa,CDR3nt
-,TRBJ2-5,TRBD2,TRBV6-2/TRBV6-3,CASSDPLRAGGQETQYF,TGTGCCAGCAGTGACCCTTTACGCGCGGGGGGTCAAGAGACCCAGTACTTC
-,TRBJ1-6,TRBD1,TRBV4-2,CASSQNRQGGSPLHF,TGTGCCAGCAGCCAAAATAGACAGGGAGGTTCACCCCTCCACTTT
-,TRBJ2-3,-,TRBV9,CASSGASAGNTQYF,TGTGCCAGCAGCGGGGCTTCGGCGGGTAATACGCAGTATTTT
-,TRBJ1-2,-,TRBV9,CASSENRDGYTF,TGTGCCAGCAGCGAAAACAGGGATGGCTACACCTTC
-,TRBJ2-3,-,TRBV5-6,CASSLVRGTTDTQYF,TGTGCCAGCAGCTTGGTTCGGGGTACCACAGATACGCAGTATTTT
-,TRBJ2-3,TRBD2,TRBV11-2,CASSSTSGGAGDTQYF,TGTGCCAGCAGCTCGACTAGCGGGGGGGCCGGAGATACGCAGTATTTT
-,TRBJ2-1,TRBD2,TRBV4-1,CASSQEGLAGVGDEQFF,TGCGCCAGCAGCCAAGAGGGACTAGCGGGAGTTGGGGATGAGCAGTTCTTC
-,TRBJ2-1,TRBD2,TRBV2,CASSAGGYEQFF,TGTGCCAGCAGTGCGGGGGGGTATGAGCAGTTCTTC
-,TRBJ2-1,-,TRBV29-1,CSASLWGHSYNEQFF,TGCAGCGCCTCCTTATGGGGGCACTCCTACAATGAGCAGTTCTTC
-,TRBJ2-1,TRBD2,TRBV12-3/TRBV12-4,CASKPSGINEQFF,TGTGCCAGCAAGCCTAGCGGGATCAATGAGCAGTTCTTC
-,TRBJ2-7,TRBD2,TRBV7-2,CASSPTSGSSYEQYF,TGTGCCAGCAGCCCGACTAGCGGGAGCTCCTACGAGCAGTACTTC
-,TRBJ2-1,TRBD2,TRBV28,CASSFLTSGALQFF,TGTGCCAGCAGTTTCCTAACTAGCGGGGCACTGCAGTTCTTC
-,TRBJ1-3,-,TRBV5-6,CASSLVDSSSGNTIYF,TGTGCCAGCAGCTTGGTGGACTCCAGCTCTGGAAACACCATATATTTT
-,TRBJ2-1,TRBD2,TRBV28,CASQRTSGRREQFF,TGTGCCAGCCAGAGGACTAGCGGGAGGCGTGAGCAGTTCTTC
-,TRBJ2-7,TRBD1,TRBV7-9,CASSHPSRTGGPTYEQYF,TGTGCCAGCAGCCACCCCTCACGGACAGGGGGCCCAACCTACGAGCAGTACTTC
few,TRBJ1-4,TRBD1,TRBV7-2,CASRGGQGGTNEKLFF,TGTGCCAGCCGGGGGGGACAGGGAGGGACTAATGAAAAACTGTTTTTT
once,TRBJ2-5,TRBD2,TRBV5-4,CASSPPGLAGGLETQYF,TGTGCCAGCAGCCCCCCGGGACTAGCGGGAGGGCTGGAGACCCAGTACTTC
once,TRBJ1-3,-,TRBV6-1,CASSEAGGNTIYF,TGTGCCAGCAGTGAGGCGGGAGGAAACACCATATATTTT
-,TRBJ1-1,-,TRBV28,CASSDPSGTLNTEAFF,TGTGCCAGCAGTGACCCATCCGGGACTTTGAACACTGAAGCTTTCTTT
-,TRBJ1-2,-,TRBV9,CASSDPKWDIINYGYTF,TGTGCCAGCAGCGACCCTAAGTGGGACATTATTAACTATGGCTACACCTTC
few,TRBJ2-7,TRBD1,TRBV7-2,CASSSTGGGLEQYF,TGTGCCAGCAGCTCCACAGGGGGCGGGCTCGAGCAGTACTTC
once,TRBJ2-1,TRBD2,TRBV7-7,CASSRLGSGGTYNEQFF,TGTGCCAGCAGTCGGCTTGGAAGCGGGGGGACCTACAATGAGCAGTTCTTC
-,TRBJ2-7,-,TRBV15,CATSRATGSYEQYF,TGTGCCACCAGCAGAGCAACAGGCTCCTACGAGCAGTACTTC
once,TRBJ2-5,-,TRBV19,CASRRTAQETQYF,TGTGCCAGTAGACGGACAGCTCAAGAGACCCAGTACTTC
-,TRBJ1-1,-,TRBV15,CATSRDRQASPIAFF,TGTGCCACCAGCAGAGACCGACAGGCCAGTCCGATTGCTTTCTTT
-,TRBJ2-7,TRBD1,TRBV19,CASTRTGISSYEQYF,TGTGCCAGTACCAGGACAGGAATAAGCTCCTACGAGCAGTACTTC
-,TRBJ2-4,-,TRBV7-6,CASSQGSGDEIQYF,TGTGCCAGCAGCCAGGGGAGCGGCGACGAGATTCAGTACTTC
-,TRBJ1-5,TRBD1,TRBV19,CASSAGDRGRGQPQHF,TGTGCCAGTAGTGCCGGGGACAGGGGAAGGGGTCAGCCCCAGCATTTT
-,TRBJ2-7,-,TRBV9,CASSATYEQYF,TGTGCCAGCAGCGCAACCTACGAGCAGTACTTC